The 29 T cell receptor beta chains below all came from one sample that was sequenced in a study of control samples from healthy donors and cancer patients. The repertoire was sequenced with immunoSEQ multiplex PCR; TCRdb's copy has only in-frame clones and lacks some. The repertoire holds 150,000 to 200,000 clones, around 90% seen once, with just over 1.4% in the top ten. Material for sequencing was blood. The origin of the receptors is a woman aged 50 to 65 in good health.

V usage is TRBV9 and J usage is TRBJ2-6; D gene uncertain. This CDR3 spans 13 amino acids. The germline V and J ends were trimmed by 8 bases and 0 bases, with 6 bases remaining between them. CDR1 and CDR2 from the germline V gene are SGDLS and YYNGEE. CDR3 in DNA: TGTGCCAGTCGGAGCTCTGGGGCCAACGTCCTGACTTTC. Translating it yields CASRSSGANVLTF.

Here the CDR3 reads CASSLVPTGANEKLFF. The CDR3 DNA reads TGTGCCAGCAGCTTAGTTCCGACAGGGGCTAATGAAAAACTGTTTTTT. This chain joins TRBV7-2 and TRBJ1-4; 8 bases are shared with TRBD1. Trimming at V came to 1 base and at J to 3 bases, leaving 4 bases not matched to a gene. Germline V gene data show CDR1 as SGHTA and CDR2 as FQGNSA. The CDR3 has 16 amino acids.

V is TRBV4-1 and J is TRBJ2-2; D uncertain. CDR1 is MGHRA and CDR2 is YSYEKL in the germline V gene. V was shortened by 4 bases and J by 1 base, with 7 bases between the two germline ends. This CDR3 region has 14 residues. This CDR3 reads CASSLDMNTGELFF. CDR3 nucleotide sequence: TGCGCCAGCAGCCTTGACATGAACACCGGGGAGCTGTTTTTT.

The chain joins TRBV6-5 to TRBJ2-5; 14 bases are a match to TRBD2. From germline, CDR1 is MNHEY and CDR2 SVGAGI. The length of the CDR3 is 15 residues. With 5 bases clipped from V and 4 bases from J, the junction kept 3 bases outside the gene matches. The CDR3 here is CASSRLAGGPETQYF. DNA for the CDR3: TGTGCCAGCAGTCGACTAGCGGGGGGGCCAGAGACCCAGTACTTC.

The chain combines TRBV5-4 with TRBJ2-1; D uncertain. Germline V gene lookup returns CDR1 SGHNT and CDR2 YYREEE (reference sequence). The V and J ends lost 4 bases and 6 bases respectively, with 11 bases between them. The CDR3 loop spans 13 amino acids. In DNA, the CDR3 is TGTGCCAGCAGCCCCCACGAAGGCAATGAGCAGTTCTTC. Amino acid sequence: CASSPHEGNEQFF.

V and J are TRBV30 and TRBJ2-3, with 8 positions matching TRBD2. The length of the CDR3 is 15 residues. The junction had 6 bases not matched to a gene; V was cut back by 1 base and J by 3 bases. Germline V gene sequence: CDR1 GTSNPN, CDR2 SVGIG (reference sequence). CDR3 sequence (DNA): TGTGCCTGGAGTGGCCGGGGGGGTCTTACAGATACGCAGTATTTT. Its translation: CAWSGRGGLTDTQYF.

The chain is built from TRBV9 and TRBJ1-3; no clear D. The length of the CDR3 is 15 residues. The germline CDR1 and CDR2 sequences are SGDLS and YYNGEE. Deletions cut 0 bases from V and 3 bases from J, with 10 bases between. As DNA, the CDR3 is TGTGCCAGCAGCGTAGACTCTGGGTATGGAAACACCATATATTTT. Translating it yields CASSVDSGYGNTIYF.

Only one count was recorded for this clone. This chain uses TRBV20-1 with TRBJ2-1, with TRBD2 matching 8 bases. The junction had 8 bases not matched to a gene; V was cut back by 6 bases and J by 4 bases. This CDR3 region has 14 residues. Germline V CDR1 and CDR2: DFQATT, SNEGSKA (reference sequence). The CDR3 region has the DNA TGCAGTGCCAGTCGGACTAGCCGATACAATGAGCAGTTCTTC. As protein: CSASRTSRYNEQFF.

This chain's CDR3 is CASSQEGVSGNTIYF. The CDR3, as DNA: TGCGCCAGCAGCCAAGAGGGGGTCTCTGGAAACACCATATATTTT. This chain uses TRBV5-1 with TRBJ1-3; maybe TRBD1 (6 bases). Between the trimmed V and J ends, which lost 4 bases and 0 bases, there was a span of 11 bases. There are 15 residues in the CDR3. The germline V gene has CDR1 SGHRS and CDR2 YFSETQ. Full variable domain (remainder filled in from reference TRBV5-1 and TRBJ1-3): KAGVTQTPRYLIKTRGQQVTLSCSPISGHRSVSWYQQTPGQGLQFLFEYFSETQRNKGNFPGRFSGRQFSNSRSEMNVSTLELGDSALYLCASSQEGVSGNTIYFGEGSWLTVV.

CDR3 in amino acids: CSVAGNINQPQHF. Here the CDR3 DNA reads TGCAGCGTTGCAGGGAACATCAATCAGCCCCAGCATTTT. V usage is TRBV29-1 and J usage is TRBJ1-5, with a possible D match to TRBD1 (5 bases). CDR3 length: 13 amino acids. Trimming left V 4 bases short and J 3 bases short, with 10 bases between. Germline-derived CDR1 and CDR2 are SQVTM and ANQGSEA.

The chain couples TRBV7-8 to TRBJ1-5; D is possibly TRBD1 (6 bases). Germline loops: CDR1 SGHVS, CDR2 FQNEAQ. There are 16 residues in the CDR3. The V end was cut by 3 bases, the J end by 2 bases, with 14 bases between. DNA for the CDR3: TGTGCCAGCAGCTTCCAGGGGAGGAGCGGCAATCAGCCCCAGCATTTT. Protein: CASSFQGRSGNQPQHF.

This sequence joins TRBV19 and TRBJ1-6, with D uncertain. The CDR3 runs to 14 residues. V was trimmed by 4 bases and J by 7 bases, leaving 11 bases between them. Germline V lookup: CDR1 LNHDA, CDR2 SQIVND (reference sequence). The CDR3 reads CASSKKEYNSPLHF. CDR3 nucleotides: TGTGCCAGTAGTAAAAAGGAGTACAATTCACCCCTCCACTTT.

The V call is TRBV9, the J call TRBJ1-3, with 8 bases lining up with TRBD1. This CDR3 contains 16 residues. CDR1 is SGDLS and CDR2 is YYNGEE in the germline V gene. Trimming cost V 0 bases and J 0 bases; bases outside gene matches: 2. CDR3 nucleotides: TGTGCCAGCAGCGTAGCAGGGGGCATCTCTGGAAACACCATATATTTT. Amino acid sequence: CASSVAGGISGNTIYF.

This rearrangement joins TRBV5-1 to TRBJ1-1; D may be TRBD1 (6 bases). This CDR3 has 14 residues. Trimming stripped 1 base from V and 3 bases from J, with 10 bases between. The germline V gene has CDR1 SGHRS and CDR2 YFSETQ. CDR3 protein: CASSLSGAHTEAFF. The CDR3 DNA follows: TGCGCCAGCAGCTTGTCAGGGGCTCACACTGAAGCTTTCTTT. The full variable domain, its missing parts supplied by reference TRBV5-1 and TRBJ1-1, is KAGVTQTPRYLIKTRGQQVTLSCSPISGHRSVSWYQQTPGQGLQFLFEYFSETQRNKGNFPGRFSGRQFSNSRSEMNVSTLELGDSALYLCASSLSGAHTEAFFGQGTRLTVV.

This clone has just a few counts. This chain joins TRBV27 and TRBJ1-3; no definite D call. V lost 6 bases to trimming and J lost 0 bases, with 12 bases between them. Germline V gene data show CDR1 as MNHEY and CDR2 as SMNVEV (reference sequence). CDR3 length: 15 residues. The CDR3 spells CASSSTWGSGNTIYF. The CDR3 nucleotides read TGTGCCAGCAGCTCTACATGGGGCTCTGGAAACACCATATATTTT.

The rearrangement links TRBV27 to TRBJ1-2; TRBD1 matches 11 bases. The CDR3 sequence is 15 residues long. Germline V CDR1 and CDR2: MNHEY, SMNVEV (reference sequence). Losses at the gene ends were 6 bases for V and 4 bases for J; bases not matched to a gene: 7. CDR3 sequence (DNA): TGTGCCAGCAGAGTAAGGACAGGGGGCGGCTATGGCTACACCTTC. Translating it yields CASRVRTGGGYGYTF.

The V call is TRBV7-2, the J call TRBJ2-1; 10 bases fit TRBD2. The V and J ends lost 4 bases and 1 base, in that order; junction bases with no gene match: 7. From germline, CDR1 is SGHTA and CDR2 FQGNSA. The CDR3 is 17 residues long. CDR3 DNA sequence: TGTGCCAGCAGCTCCCTAGCGGGGGCCCTTTCCTACAATGAGCAGTTCTTC. Amino acid sequence: CASSSLAGALSYNEQFF.

This chain uses TRBV28 with TRBJ2-3; weak D call: TRBD2 (5 bases). The CDR3 runs to 13 residues. Germline CDR1 and CDR2: MDHEN and SYDVKM. V was shortened by 10 bases and J by 0 bases, with 11 bases between the two germline ends. CDR3 DNA: TGTGCCACAGGAGGAACTAGCACAGATACGCAGTATTTT. It codes for CATGGTSTDTQYF. Complete variable domain (other parts from reference TRBV28 and TRBJ2-3): DVKVTQSSRYLVKRTGEKVFLECVQDMDHENMFWYRQDPGLGLRLIYFSYDVKMKEKGDIPEGYSVSREKKERFSLILESASTNQTSMYLCATGGTSTDTQYFGPGTRLTVL.

V is TRBV29-1 and J is TRBJ1-2; TRBD1 matches 8 bases. V lost 4 bases, J lost 8 bases, and 18 bases stayed unmatched. This CDR3 region has 16 residues. Germline V gene lookup returns CDR1 SQVTM and CDR2 ANQGSEA. CDR3 in DNA: TGCAGCGTTGTTTCTGGACAGGGAAGTTCTTGGGGAGGCTACACCTTC. Amino acids: CSVVSGQGSSWGGYTF.

This clone was found a few times. V usage is TRBV9 and J usage is TRBJ2-7; TRBD2 might be the D (6 bases). Trimming took 3 bases from V and 2 from J, leaving 21 bases between them. The germline V gene has CDR1 SGDLS and CDR2 YYNGEE. This CDR3 contains 17 residues. This CDR3 reads CASSGGRAGGDPYEQYF. The CDR3 region has the DNA TGTGCCAGCAGCGGGGGCCGGGCCGGGGGAGATCCCTACGAGCAGTACTTC.

Notes on this clone: The junction departs from the called germline gene at one end, perhaps through a read error. The genes are TRBV10-3 and TRBJ1-1, with D possibly matching TRBD1 (5 bases). Per the germline V gene, CDR1 is ENHRY and CDR2 is SYGVKD. The CDR3 covers 11 residues. The CDR3: CAISPGTVCLF. The CDR3 DNA is TGTGCCATCAGTCCCGGGACGGTATGTCTCTTT.

The V gene is TRBV10-3, the J gene TRBJ1-2; the match to TRBD1 covers 7 bases. The germline gives CDR1 ENHRY, CDR2 SYGVKD. V trimming: 0 bases; J trimming: 3 bases; junction bases outside the gene matches: 7. This CDR3 contains 16 residues. The CDR3 DNA is TGTGCCATCAGTGAGTCCCTGACAGGGACGCACTATGGCTACACCTTC. It specifies CAISESLTGTHYGYTF.

This chain joins TRBV6-5 and TRBJ2-7; D may be TRBD1 (6 bases). The germline V gene has CDR1 MNHEY and CDR2 SVGAGI. The CDR3 covers 15 residues. Trimming took 0 bases from V and 0 from J, leaving 9 bases between them. The CDR3 region is CASSYSQGFSYEQYF. The CDR3 nucleotides read TGTGCCAGCAGTTACTCACAGGGATTCTCCTACGAGCAGTACTTC.

The chain has TRBV5-4 and TRBJ1-2; D uncertain. This CDR3 has 12 amino acids. V gave up 4 bases and J gave up 8 bases, with 12 bases separating them. The germline V gene has CDR1 SGHNT and CDR2 YYREEE (reference sequence). CDR3 region: CASSPKGPGYTF. CDR3 coding DNA: TGTGCCAGCAGCCCCAAGGGCCCGGGCTACACCTTC.

V is TRBV19 and J is TRBJ1-5; maybe TRBD1 (5 bases). There are 14 residues in the CDR3. Trimming shortened V by 3 bases and J by 2 bases, and 8 bases separated the two germline ends. Germline V gene data show CDR1 as LNHDA and CDR2 as SQIVND (reference sequence). Written as DNA, the CDR3 is TGTGCCAGTAGTATCGCGACAGGCAATCAGCCCCAGCATTTT. This gives the protein CASSIATGNQPQHF.

The chain carries TRBV27 and TRBJ2-1, with TRBD1 matching 8 bases. This CDR3 has 15 residues. The J segment lost 11 bases and the V segment lost 4 bases, leaving 13 bases of the junction unmatched. Germline CDR1 MNHEY, CDR2 SMNVEV (reference sequence). In nucleotides, the CDR3 is TGTGCCAGCAGTTACCGGACAGGGCCCTCCCCAAAGCAGTTCTTC. Its protein product is CASSYRTGPSPKQFF.

The V gene is TRBV15, the J gene TRBJ1-1; D is ambiguous. Germline lookup yields CDR1 LNHNV and CDR2 YYDKDF (reference sequence). V lost 6 bases to trimming and J lost 0 bases, with 8 bases between them. The CDR3 loop spans 13 amino acids. CDR3 protein: CATSDTLNTEAFF. For the CDR3, the DNA is TGTGCCACCAGTGATACACTGAACACTGAAGCTTTCTTT.

This sequence joins TRBV6-5 and TRBJ1-5; D unclear. Germline CDR1 and CDR2: MNHEY and SVGAGI. The CDR3 is 13 residues long. The V end lost 7 bases, the J end lost 4 bases, and 11 bases lay between the germline ends. In DNA form, the CDR3 reads TGTGCCAGCAATGTTAGGGTGAATCAGCCCCAGCATTTT. It encodes CASNVRVNQPQHF.

The chain joins TRBV9 to TRBJ1-4; D perhaps matches TRBD1 (5 bases). The V gene's germline CDR1 is SGDLS and CDR2 YYNGEE. The CDR3 loop spans 16 amino acids. Trimming pared 3 bases from V and 1 base from J, leaving 13 bases between. CDR3 nucleotides: TGTGCCAGCAGCGCCGGGACGGGTGGAACTAATGAAAAACTGTTTTTT. Its protein is CASSAGTGGTNEKLFF.